This T cell receptor beta chain was profiled in a study of shared clonotypes between healthy human individuals. As for this clone: Its antigen remains unidentified.

Whole-study results and caveats: The study found about 5% of naive CD4 clonotypes shared across a handful of donors.

DNA at about 210 ng, tens of thousands of T cell genomes, went into sorted-subset replicate PCRs. Measured with immunoSEQ multiplex PCR; TCRdb has only the in-frame clones, and not every one. Of some 2,400,000 clones listed, around 95% are singletons. V shed 6 bases and J shed 9 bases, with 15 bases lying between them. This CDR3 comprises 13 residues. Germline values: CDR1 LGHNA, CDR2 YNFKEQ. Source material: naive CD4+ T cells sorted from blood. Subset given: CD45RA+ positively selected. The rearrangement links TRBV4-2 to TRBJ2-1; D is perhaps TRBD1 or TRBD2 (5 bases each). The sequence came from a young man in good health. In DNA, the CDR3 is TGTGCCAGCAGTCGGGGCCAAGATACTGAGCAGTTCTTC. It encodes CASSRGQDTEQFF.